This T cell receptor beta chain emerged from a study of cytomegalovirus exposure and HLA in healthy donors. Study observations and caveats: Several of the most significant clusters appeared, in a later analysis, to be linked to common viral pathogens. Productive rates of about 87% or about 30% were seen for most TCR beta V segments in an earlier analysis. Under 20,000 TCR beta sequences were associated with HLA alleles at 0.05 false discovery rate in a later analysis.

As to this clone: What it binds is unknown.

Primers for the PCR totalled 60 Vbeta and 13 Jbeta. Sequencing used immunoSEQ multiplex PCR; TCRdb keeps in-frame clones, though not all of them. The data contain over 150,000 clones, about four fifths of them singletons. CDR1 and CDR2 from the germline V gene are SGDLS and YYNGEE. This CDR3 is 14 amino acids long. V lost 4 bases and J lost 2; bases outside the gene matches: 2. J is TRBJ1-4 and V is TRBV9; TRBD1 agrees at 7 bases. The sequenced material came from PBMCs. This sequence was found in a woman aged 45-65 years in good health and CMV-seropositive. The CDR3, as DNA: TGTGCCAGCAGCACACAGGGGACTAATGAAAAACTGTTTTTT. Translation gives CASSTQGTNEKLFF.